The next 25 T cell receptor beta chains were all read from a single sample in a study of T cells after yellow fever vaccination. From the 5' RACE reads, TCRdb called clonotypes with MiXCR, one entry per CDR3 protein. Of nearly 350,000 distinct CDR3 sequences listed, about 8.3% are singletons. The source was PBMCs, collected roughly 47 days after the first yellow fever vaccination. These receptors were taken from a man younger than 30 who received the YFV17D yellow fever vaccine.

This clonotype was seen only a few times. The rearrangement uses TRBV20-1 and TRBJ2-1; 10 bases are a match to TRBD2. Trimming at V came to 4 bases and at J to 3 bases, leaving 9 bases not matched to a gene. This CDR3 comprises 16 residues. The germline CDR1 and CDR2 sequences are DFQATT and SNEGSKA (reference sequence). CDR3 sequence: CSATYYSGGSYNEQFF. The CDR3 DNA follows: TGCAGTGCTACATACTATAGCGGGGGGAGCTACAATGAGCAGTTCTTC.

This clonotype has a count of ten or more. This chain uses TRBV5-1 with TRBJ2-1; D gene uncertain. Between the trimmed V and J ends, which lost 0 bases and 7 bases, there was a span of 11 bases. The CDR3 extends over 14 amino acids. CDR1 SGHRS and CDR2 YFSETQ come from the germline V gene. The CDR3 spells CASSLGGLGNEQFF. Here the CDR3 DNA reads TGCGCCAGCAGCTTGGGTGGCCTGGGAAATGAGCAGTTCTTC.

This clonotype has only a few counts. The chain recombines TRBV4-2 with TRBJ2-3; 11 bases match TRBD2. The V gene's germline CDR1 is LGHNA and CDR2 YNFKEQ. Losses at the gene ends were 0 bases for V and 6 bases for J; bases not matched to a gene: 8. The CDR3 is made up of 17 amino acids. The CDR3: CASSQDGPSGGRDTQYF. CDR3 nucleotide sequence: TGTGCCAGCAGCCAAGATGGGCCTAGCGGGGGGAGGGATACGCAGTATTTT.

This clonotype has ten or more counts. The rearrangement uses TRBV3-1 and TRBJ2-5; tentative D call: TRBD2 (6 bases). The germline V gene encodes CDR1 LGHDT and CDR2 YNNKEL (reference sequence). The CDR3 runs 14 residues. V shed 4 bases and J shed 2 bases, with 11 bases lying between them. CDR3 residues: CASSRLEGQETQYF. The CDR3 bases are TGTGCCAGCAGCCGACTAGAGGGACAAGAGACCCAGTACTTC.

The table lists this clonotype with a few counts. V is TRBV19 and J is TRBJ2-5, with D tentatively TRBD1 (5 bases). The CDR3 spans 14 residues. The V end lost 3 bases, the J end lost 8 bases, and 16 bases lay between the germline ends. CDR1 is LNHDA, CDR2 SQIVND, per germline (reference sequence). The CDR3 DNA reads as TGTGCCAGTAGTATGGAGACACCACAGGACACCCAGTACTTC. It yields the protein CASSMETPQDTQYF.

As for this clonotype: A much larger clone is a single base away; this may be a read error. The chain joins TRBV6-5 to TRBJ2-2, with 7 bases aligning to TRBD1. V lost 4 bases and J lost 3; bases outside the gene matches: 2. CDR1 and CDR2 from the germline V gene are MNHEY and SVGAGI. The CDR3 contains 14 residues. CDR3 in DNA: TGTGCCAGCAGTTCCGACAGGGACACCGGGGAGCTGTTTTTT. This translates into CASSSDRDTGELFF.

In this sample, this clonotype turned up many times. The chain has TRBV3-1 and TRBJ2-1, with D hard to call. The CDR3 has 13 amino acids. Germline V gene sequence: CDR1 LGHDT, CDR2 YNNKEL (reference sequence). Trimming pared 2 bases from V and 3 bases from J, leaving 5 bases between. The CDR3 DNA sequence: TGTGCCAGCAGCCAATACAGCTACAATGAGCAGTTCTTC. Translated, it gives CASSQYSYNEQFF.

The V and J genes are TRBV7-2 and TRBJ1-6; 11 bases fit TRBD1. Trimming removed 5 bases from V and 1 base from J; junction bases left unmatched: 4. This CDR3 comprises 17 residues. CDR1 SGHTA and CDR2 FQGNSA come from the germline V gene. CDR3 DNA sequence: TGTGCCAGCAGCCTTGGACAGGGGGCATCCTATAATTCACCCCTCCACTTT. It specifies CASSLGQGASYNSPLHF.

This clonotype was counted only a few times. The chain carries TRBV12-3 or TRBV12-4 and TRBJ2-3; the D is unclear. V was cut by 3 bases and J by 0 bases, with 16 bases left in between. CDR3 length: 17 residues. The CDR3 nucleotides read TGTGCCAGCAGTTTGATTTCGCTGGAGTCTAGCACAGATACGCAGTATTTT. Its translation is CASSLISLESSTDTQYF.

In this sample, this clonotype turned up a few times. The chain recombines TRBV4-3 with TRBJ1-1; 9 bases are a match to TRBD1. This CDR3 contains 16 residues. V was pared by 1 base and J by 4 bases, with 7 bases of the junction left unmatched. Germline V gene lookup returns CDR1 LGHNA and CDR2 YSLEER. As DNA, the CDR3 is TGCGCCAGCAGCCAAGGCTGGGGGACAGGGATCACTGAAGCTTTCTTT. This codes for CASSQGWGTGITEAFF.

The chain carries TRBV20-1 and TRBJ2-1; 9 nucleotides match TRBD1. The J segment lost 7 bases and the V segment lost 5 bases, leaving 6 bases of the junction unmatched. CDR3 size: 13 residues. Germline CDR1 is DFQATT and CDR2 is SNEGSKA (reference sequence). The CDR3 spells CSAPGTGINEQFF. Written as DNA, the CDR3 is TGCAGTGCTCCCGGGACAGGGATTAATGAGCAGTTCTTC.

The chain joins TRBV7-9 to TRBJ1-4; 8 nucleotides line up with TRBD1. Per germline, CDR1 SEHNR and CDR2 FQNEAQ (reference sequence). The CDR3 runs to 15 residues. The V segment lost 5 bases and the J segment 7 bases; nucleotides outside the gene matches: 9. CDR3 region: CASSTTGGFGEKLFF. The CDR3 nucleotides read TGTGCCAGCAGCACAACAGGGGGATTTGGTGAAAAACTGTTTTTT.

The table lists this clonotype with a few counts. The gene calls are TRBV6-5 and TRBJ2-1, with 8 bases that match TRBD1. The germline CDR1 and CDR2 sequences are MNHEY and SVGAGI. The CDR3 is 17 residues long. Unmatched junction bases numbered 6, after V lost 0 bases and J lost 2 bases. CDR3 protein: CASSYSPQGAAYNEQFF. The DNA for the CDR3 is TGTGCCAGCAGTTACTCCCCTCAGGGGGCTGCCTACAATGAGCAGTTCTTC.

This clonotype was counted many times. The rearrangement links TRBV5-1 to TRBJ2-1; D assignment may be TRBD1 or TRBD2 (5 bases each). There are 15 residues in the CDR3. Trimming cost V 3 bases and J 5 bases, with 15 bases left between them. CDR1 and CDR2 (germline): SGHRS, YFSETQ. CDR3 sequence: CASSWDPPRDNEQFF. CDR3 DNA: TGCGCCAGCAGCTGGGACCCGCCGCGGGACAATGAGCAGTTCTTC.

Only a few counts were recorded for this clonotype. The V and J genes are TRBV4-2 and TRBJ2-7; 14 bases line up with TRBD2. Germline CDR1 LGHNA, CDR2 YNFKEQ. Losses at the gene ends were 4 bases for V and 3 bases for J; bases not matched to a gene: 11. This CDR3 contains 18 residues. CDR3 nucleotide sequence: TGTGCCAGCAGCCGCCGACTAGCGGGGGGGGAAGAGTTCTACGAGCAGTACTTC. Translated: CASSRRLAGGEEFYEQYF.

The chain carries TRBV20-1 and TRBJ2-3; TRBD1 matches 9 bases. This CDR3 has 15 amino acids. V shed 0 bases and J 4 bases; nucleotides not matched to a gene: 5. Per germline, CDR1 DFQATT and CDR2 SNEGSKA (reference sequence). The CDR3 region is CSARDPGQGADTQYF. The CDR3 region has the DNA TGCAGTGCTAGAGATCCGGGACAGGGCGCAGATACGCAGTATTTT.

The table lists this clonotype with a few counts. The chain employs TRBV6-1 and TRBJ2-5; 8 nucleotides line up with TRBD2. The trim removed 8 bases at V and 1 base at J, leaving 12 bases unmatched. The CDR3 runs 16 residues. Germline CDR1 MNHNS, CDR2 SASEGT. In nucleotides, the CDR3 is TGTGCCAGCGAGACCTTACGGGGGGGGGCCCAAGAGACCCAGTACTTC. It specifies CASETLRGGAQETQYF.

The V call is TRBV5-4, the J call TRBJ2-5; D is possibly TRBD1 (6 bases). Trimming cost V 4 bases and J 4 bases, with 11 bases left between them. CDR1 and CDR2 from the germline V gene are SGHNT and YYREEE (reference sequence). This CDR3 has 13 amino acids. The CDR3 nucleotides read TGTGCCAGCAGCCCAACAGGGCCAGAGACCCAGTACTTC. Translation gives CASSPTGPETQYF.

In regard to this clonotype: Lacking the conserved final phenylalanine or tryptophan, this CDR3 likely reflects a read error. The chain is built from TRBV28 and TRBJ2-1; the D gene is possibly TRBD1 (6 bases). CDR3 size: 15 residues. The germline CDR1 and CDR2 sequences are MDHEN and SYDVKM. Trimming removed 6 bases at V and 0 bases at J, with 12 bases between. The chain's CDR3 is CASSSRGSSYNEQFL. For the CDR3, the DNA is TGTGCCAGCAGCTCCAGGGGTAGCTCCTACAATGAGCAGTTCCTC.

The chain is built from TRBV24-1 and TRBJ2-3, with 10 nucleotides matching TRBD2. Trimming removed 3 bases from V and 5 bases from J; junction bases left unmatched: 4. This CDR3 is 15 amino acids long. Germline-derived CDR1 and CDR2 are KGHDR and SFDVKD. The DNA for the CDR3 is TGTGCCACCAGTGATAGCGGGGGGGCCGTAGATACGCAGTATTTT. Translation: CATSDSGGAVDTQYF.

V and J are TRBV7-2 and TRBJ1-3; no definite D call. Germline loops: CDR1 SGHTA, CDR2 FQGNSA. Trimming shortened V by 6 bases and J by 4 bases, and 10 bases separated the two germline ends. This CDR3 has 13 residues. The CDR3 DNA sequence: TGTGCCAGCAGGGACTTCGTCGGAAACACCATATATTTT. Protein product: CASRDFVGNTIYF.

At least ten counts were recorded for this clonotype. The chain recombines TRBV10-3 with TRBJ1-2; 8 positions match TRBD1. Germline-derived CDR1 and CDR2 are ENHRY and SYGVKD. The length of the CDR3 is 13 residues. With 5 bases clipped from V and 7 bases from J, the junction kept 6 bases outside the gene matches. In DNA, the CDR3 is TGTGCCATCAGTTCTGGACAGGGCAGTGGCTACACCTTC. It codes for CAISSGQGSGYTF.

This clonotype has more than one count but fewer than ten. This rearrangement joins TRBV11-2 to TRBJ2-1; tentative D call: TRBD2 (5 bases). Per germline, CDR1 SGHAT and CDR2 FQNNGV. Trimming stripped 8 bases from V and 5 bases from J, with 16 bases between. CDR3 size: 14 residues. The CDR3 DNA reads TGTGCCAGCGGAGAGGACTGGAGAAACAATGAGCAGTTCTTC. The encoded protein is CASGEDWRNNEQFF. Supplemented by reference TRBV11-2 and TRBJ2-1, the full variable domain reads EAGVAQSPRYKIIEKRQSVAFWCNPISGHATLYWYQQILGQGPKLLIQFQNNGVVDDSQLPKDRFSAERLKGVDSTLKIQPAKLEDSAVYLCASGEDWRNNEQFFGPGTRLTVL.

The chain recombines TRBV14 with TRBJ2-7; D unresolved. This CDR3 is 14 amino acids long. The V gene lost 1 base and the J gene lost 2 bases, with 9 bases spanning the gap. The germline V gene encodes CDR1 SGHDN and CDR2 FVKESK. CDR3 DNA: TGTGCCAGCAGCCAAGCCGGGCAGCCCTACGAGCAGTACTTC. It translates to CASSQAGQPYEQYF. The full variable domain, in which reference TRBV14 and TRBJ2-7 provide the parts outside the CDR3, is EAGVTQFPSHSVIEKGQTVTLRCDPISGHDNLYWYRRVMGKEIKFLLHFVKESKQDESGMPNNRFLAERTGGTYSTLKVQPAELEDSGVYFCASSQAGQPYEQYFGPGTRLTVT.

This clonotype occurred a few times. This chain joins TRBV7-8 and TRBJ2-2; D may be TRBD1 or TRBD2 (5 bases each). The CDR3 sequence is 16 residues long. The germline V gene has CDR1 SGHVS and CDR2 FQNEAQ. V lost 3 bases, J lost 2 bases, and 13 bases lay in between. In DNA, the CDR3 is TGTGCCAGCAGCTTCGGGGCGGCCCTTAACACCGGGGAGCTGTTTTTT. The encoded protein is CASSFGAALNTGELFF.